One and the same sample provided the 15 T cell receptor beta chains below, sequenced in a study of shared clonotypes between healthy human individuals. Assay: immunoSEQ multiplex PCR; the TCRdb copy retains only in-frame clones and omits some. The sample carries about 2.5 million clones, around 90% recorded once. The sequencing sample was made of naive CD4+ T cells from PBMCs. Subset of the sample: CD45RA+ positively selected. Receptors originate from a man younger than 35 in good health. Some clones in this sample may be carry-over from other donors' samples.

This chain uses TRBV30 with TRBJ1-6, with D uncertain. CDR1 GTSNPN and CDR2 SVGIG come from the germline V gene (reference sequence). There are 12 residues in the CDR3. V was pared by 5 bases and J by 8 bases, with 10 bases between. The CDR3 sequence is CAWGVSHSPLHF. CDR3 in DNA: TGTGCCTGGGGCGTGTCGCATTCACCCCTCCACTTT.

This chain links TRBV2 with TRBJ2-3, with unresolved D. V lost 3 bases and J 6 bases, leaving 4 bases between the germline ends. The germline gives CDR1 SNHLY, CDR2 FYNNEI. The CDR3 extends over 11 amino acids. The CDR3 DNA follows: TGTGCCAGCAGTGAGTCGGATACGCAGTATTTT. The encoded protein is CASSESDTQYF. The full variable domain, rest sourced from reference TRBV2 and TRBJ2-3, is EPEVTQTPSHQVTQMGQEVILRCVPISNHLYFYWYRQILGQKVEFLVSFYNNEISEKSEIFDDQFSVERPDGSNFTLKIRSTKLEDSAMYFCASSESDTQYFGPGTRLTVL.

This chain connects TRBV5-1 to TRBJ2-5, with TRBD2 identical over 7 bases. V lost 0 bases, J lost 4 bases, and 9 bases stayed unmatched. Germline CDR1 is SGHRS and CDR2 is YFSETQ. CDR3 size: 16 residues. In nucleotides, the CDR3 is TGCGCCAGCAGCTTGGACGCGGGAGCTCCCCGAGAGACCCAGTACTTC. The encoded protein is CASSLDAGAPRETQYF. The full variable domain, in which reference TRBV5-1 and TRBJ2-5 provide the parts outside the CDR3, is KAGVTQTPRYLIKTRGQQVTLSCSPISGHRSVSWYQQTPGQGLQFLFEYFSETQRNKGNFPGRFSGRQFSNSRSEMNVSTLELGDSALYLCASSLDAGAPRETQYFGPGTRLLVL.

The chain uses TRBV5-4 and TRBJ2-1, with 12 nucleotides matching TRBD2. V dropped 4 bases and J dropped 2; count of bases not matched to a gene: 4. CDR3 length: 16 amino acids. The germline CDR1 and CDR2 sequences are SGHNT and YYREEE (reference sequence). The CDR3 DNA sequence: TGTGCCAGCAGCACGGGACTAGCGGGCGCCTACAATGAGCAGTTCTTC. It yields the protein CASSTGLAGAYNEQFF.

The table lists this clone with a few counts. The V call is TRBV28, the J call TRBJ2-2; D unclear. Germline CDR1 is MDHEN and CDR2 is SYDVKM. V lost 6 bases to trimming and J lost 6 bases, with 11 bases between them. This CDR3 contains 13 residues. The CDR3 bases are TGTGCCAGCAGCATTCCAGTCCCCGGGGAGCTGTTTTTT. Translating it yields CASSIPVPGELFF.

Worth noting for this clone: This sample includes further DNA sequences coding for the same CDR3. The gene calls are TRBV5-1 and TRBJ2-2, with D possibly being TRBD2 (5 bases). Trimming shortened V by 1 base and J by 1 base, and 8 bases separated the two germline ends. The CDR3 totals 15 residues. Germline-derived CDR1 and CDR2 are SGHRS and YFSETQ. CDR3 region: CASSLLARNTGELFF. CDR3 in DNA: TGCGCCAGCAGCTTGTTAGCGAGGAACACCGGGGAGCTGTTTTTT.

The chain carries TRBV27 and TRBJ1-1, with D tentatively TRBD1 (5 bases). The CDR3 is 15 amino acids. Germline values: CDR1 MNHEY, CDR2 SMNVEV (reference sequence). Trimming shortened V by 1 base and J by 5 bases, and 14 bases separated the two germline ends. Here the CDR3 DNA reads TGTGCCAGCAGTTTATTAGGGGAGGGGAGTACTGAAGCTTTCTTT. Its protein is CASSLLGEGSTEAFF.

The J gene is TRBJ2-3, the V gene TRBV18; 7 bases are a match to TRBD2. The V and J ends lost 5 bases and 5 bases, in that order; junction bases with no gene match: 4. Looked up from germline, CDR1 is KGHSH and CDR2 is LQKENI. This CDR3 contains 13 residues. CDR3 protein: CASSSAGVDTQYF. In DNA, the CDR3 is TGTGCCAGCTCATCGGCGGGAGTAGATACGCAGTATTTT.

The gene calls are TRBV6-1 and TRBJ2-7; 7 bases match TRBD1. This CDR3 is 13 amino acids long. CDR1 is MNHNS, CDR2 SASEGT, per germline. The J segment lost 3 bases and the V segment lost 7 bases, leaving 6 bases of the junction unmatched. CDR3 residues: CASKGAGGYEQYF. In DNA form, the CDR3 reads TGTGCCAGCAAAGGGGCAGGGGGCTACGAGCAGTACTTC.

The chain joins TRBV18 to TRBJ2-1; TRBD2 matches 7 bases. There are 15 residues in the CDR3. Germline V CDR1 and CDR2: KGHSH, LQKENI. J lost 6 bases, V lost 0 bases, and 5 bases had no gene match. CDR3 sequence: CASSPPASGLNEQFF. The CDR3 DNA is TGTGCCAGCTCACCACCGGCTAGCGGACTCAATGAGCAGTTCTTC.

This clone appeared once. The V gene is TRBV5-8, the J gene TRBJ2-7; the D gene is possibly TRBD2 (6 bases). There are 14 residues in the CDR3. CDR1 and CDR2 (germline): SGHTS, YDEGEE. V was cut by 7 bases and J by 3 bases, with 17 bases left in between. DNA for the CDR3: TGTGCCAGCCGCCGGGTGGGGGGAGGCTACGAGCAGTACTTC. Translating gives CASRRVGGGYEQYF.

The chain combines TRBV28 with TRBJ1-2; 8 nucleotides agree with TRBD1. In germline, CDR1 is MDHEN, CDR2 SYDVKM. J gave up 4 bases and V 6 bases, and 4 bases lay outside the gene matches. The CDR3 spans 13 residues. As DNA, the CDR3 is TGTGCCAGCAGAGGGGACAGGCCCTATGGCTACACCTTC. Residues: CASRGDRPYGYTF.

The V call is TRBV5-1, the J call TRBJ2-7; tentative D call: TRBD2 (6 bases). This CDR3 comprises 14 residues. The germline V and J ends were trimmed by 2 bases and 2 bases, with 11 bases remaining between them. The germline CDR1 and CDR2 sequences are SGHRS and YFSETQ. The CDR3 is CASSFSGLAYEQYF. As DNA, the CDR3 is TGCGCCAGCAGCTTCTCGGGACTCGCCTACGAGCAGTACTTC.

The CDR3, as DNA: TGTGCCATCACCTCACTAGCGGGAGCCGGGGAGCTGTTTTTT. Its protein product is CAITSLAGAGELFF. This sequence joins TRBV10-3 and TRBJ2-2; 11 bases line up with TRBD2. The trim removed 7 bases at V and 6 bases at J, leaving 4 bases unmatched. Germline V gives CDR1 ENHRY, CDR2 SYGVKD. The CDR3 is made up of 14 amino acids.

The chain joins TRBV11-2 to TRBJ2-2; maybe TRBD2 (6 bases). CDR3 size: 14 residues. V was shortened by 4 bases and J by 8 bases, with 14 bases between the two germline ends. The germline V gene has CDR1 SGHAT and CDR2 FQNNGV. The CDR3 here is CASSSISGSGELFF. DNA of the CDR3: TGTGCCAGCAGCTCGATCAGCGGGTCTGGGGAGCTGTTTTTT.